The 6 T cell receptor beta chains in this list originate from one sample, sequenced in a study of cytomegalovirus exposure and HLA in healthy donors. Use of 60 Vbeta and 13 Jbeta primers characterized the PCR. Profiled with immunoSEQ multiplex PCR; TCRdb holds only in-frame clones, not every one. The sample includes roughly 150,000 clones. Sequencing was carried out using PBMCs. The receptors derive from a woman in her fifties or sixties in good health and CMV-seronegative.

CDR3 nucleotides: TGTGCCAGCAGCCAAGAAACAGGGAACTATGGCTACACCTTC. Its translation: CASSQETGNYGYTF. The chain combines TRBV14 with TRBJ1-2, with D possibly being TRBD1 (6 bases). CDR1 is SGHDN, CDR2 FVKESK, per germline. V lost 0 bases and J lost 2, with 7 bases in between. CDR3 size: 14 residues. The complete variable domain, with remaining parts taken from reference TRBV14 and TRBJ1-2, reads EAGVTQFPSHSVIEKGQTVTLRCDPISGHDNLYWYRRVMGKEIKFLLHFVKESKQDESGMPNNRFLAERTGGTYSTLKVQPAELEDSGVYFCASSQETGNYGYTFGSGTRLTVV.

This sequence joins TRBV5-4 and TRBJ2-6; D is ambiguous. V lost 0 bases, J lost 0 bases, and 4 bases lay in between. CDR1 SGHNT and CDR2 YYREEE come from the germline V gene (reference sequence). There are 15 residues in the CDR3. CDR3 sequence reads: CASSLDSSGANVLTF. The DNA for the CDR3 is TGTGCCAGCAGCTTGGACAGCTCTGGGGCCAACGTCCTGACTTTC.

V usage is TRBV7-9 and J usage is TRBJ1-1, with 8 bases aligning to TRBD1. This CDR3 has 16 residues. V gave up 5 bases and J gave up 3 bases; unmatched junction bases: 11. Per the germline V gene, CDR1 is SEHNR and CDR2 is FQNEAQ (reference sequence). CDR3 bases: TGTGCCAGCAGCCTCGGACAGGGTGGGTCGTACACTGAAGCTTTCTTT. The encoded protein is CASSLGQGGSYTEAFF.

The chain employs TRBV30 and TRBJ2-7, with D unclear. CDR1 is GTSNPN and CDR2 is SVGIG in the germline V gene (reference sequence). The CDR3 is 13 residues long. V was cut by 2 bases and J by 2 bases, with 10 bases left in between. CDR3 loop: CAWSSGETYEQYF. In nucleotides, the CDR3 is TGTGCCTGGAGTTCCGGAGAGACCTACGAGCAGTACTTC. Variable domain in full (rest from reference TRBV30 and TRBJ2-7): SQTIHQWPATLVQPVGSPLSLECTVEGTSNPNLYWYRQAAGRGLQLLFYSVGIGQISSEVPQNLSASRPQDRQFILSSKKLLLSDSGFYLCAWSSGETYEQYFGPGTRLTVT.

The chain combines TRBV27 with TRBJ2-3; 13 bases match TRBD2. The CDR3 consists of 18 residues. Germline CDR1 is MNHEY and CDR2 is SMNVEV (reference sequence). J lost 2 bases, V lost 5 bases, and 10 bases had no gene match. The CDR3, as DNA: TGTGCCAGCAGTCCAGGGACTAGCGGGACGGTATTCACAGATACGCAGTATTTT. This codes for CASSPGTSGTVFTDTQYF.

The rearrangement links TRBV10-3 to TRBJ2-1; TRBD2 agrees at 14 bases. Germline-derived CDR1 and CDR2 are ENHRY and SYGVKD. CDR3 size: 14 residues. The trim removed 8 bases at V and 3 bases at J, leaving 0 bases unmatched. The CDR3 DNA reads as TGTGCCATCGGGACTAGCGGGGGCTACAATGAGCAGTTCTTC. Translated, it gives CAIGTSGGYNEQFF.